The clone carrying this T cell receptor (beta chain) has more than one count but fewer than ten. What it binds is unknown. This sample is drawn from a study of blood T cells in healthy people across ages. Germline lookup yields CDR1 SEHNR and CDR2 FQNEAQ (reference sequence). The CDR3 is 14 residues long. The V and J ends lost 0 bases and 6 bases respectively, with 11 bases between them. Overall study findings and caveats: It was held that the diversity estimates obtained from one million T cells were underestimates.

PCR was performed a second time for 7 to 11 cycles using a sample-barcoded 5' primer and a J-beta primer mix. Each of the samples gave a minimum of 3 million paired-end reads that contained CDR3. TCRdb fed the 5' RACE reads into MiXCR, producing one record per CDR3 protein. The sample has 550,000 to 750,000 distinct CDR3 sequences; around 21% are singletons. The chain joins TRBV7-9 to TRBJ1-2; no clear D gene. The TCR sequence derives from a man aged 70 or older in good health. The sequencing input was blood. The CDR3 is CASSLALDIDGYTF. CDR3 coding DNA: TGTGCCAGCAGCTTAGCTTTAGACATCGATGGCTACACCTTC.